The present TCR beta chain was sequenced within a study of cytomegalovirus exposure and HLA in healthy donors. Overall study context: Early released data comprised some 91 million unique TCRs from HLA-typed donors.

Study-level findings and limits: A prior analysis recorded that most TCR beta V segments were productive about 87% or about 30% of the time. Specificity of a few CMV-associated chains for CMV antigens was verified in vitro.

The length of the CDR3 is 12 residues. CDR1 SQVTM and CDR2 ANQGSEA come from the germline V gene. The V gene lost 3 bases and the J gene lost 8 bases, with 13 bases spanning the gap. In regard to this clone: What it binds is unknown.

It was with 60 Vbeta and 13 Jbeta primers that the PCR ran. Produced via immunoSEQ multiplex PCR; TCRdb's table is partial and in-frame only. The sample has about 160,000 clones; approximately 82% are singletons. Donors showed nominal health when sampled, although they likely had unrecorded immune exposures. The sample consisted of PBMCs. V and J are TRBV29-1 and TRBJ1-2; no clear D. This sequence was found in a man in his forties or fifties in good health and CMV-seropositive. CDR3 sequence: CSVDRISYGYTF. In DNA, the CDR3 is TGCAGCGTTGACAGGATATCCTACGGCTACACCTTC. The whole variable domain, filled in from reference TRBV29-1 and TRBJ1-2, reads SAVISQKPSRDICQRGTSLTIQCQVDSQVTMMFWYRQQPGQSLTLIATANQGSEATYESGFVIDKFPISRPNLTFSTLTVSNMSPEDSSIYLCSVDRISYGYTFGSGTRLTVV.